This TCR beta chain stems from a study of blood T cell repertoires in COVID-19. Libraries were prepared by immunoSEQ multiplex PCR; TCRdb keeps only in-frame clonotypes and omits some of them. The table lists roughly 130,000 clones, just under 80% of them singletons. Deletions cut 2 bases from V and 0 bases from J, with 6 bases between. Germline values: CDR1 SGHKS, CDR2 YYEKEE (reference sequence). The CDR3 runs 15 residues. The source is a man aged 60 to 69 with active or convalescent COVID-19. The chain couples TRBV5-5 to TRBJ2-6; no clear D gene. The specimen sequenced was peripheral blood. CDR3 loop: CASSFGVSGANVLTF. The DNA of the CDR3 is TGTGCCAGCAGCTTCGGAGTCTCTGGGGCCAACGTCCTGACTTTC.